This TCR beta chain was retrieved from a study of PD-L1 blockade in urothelial cancer (dated by TCRdb to the late 2010s). For the study in its entirety: Every patient began therapy at some point between 2013 and 2015 and was given atezolizumab 1,200 mg intravenously every 3 weeks. About 90% of the roughly 29 patients were identified as males with urothelial cancer of bladder origin, and a prior smoking history was reported by 18 of 29 patients. The study, an exploratory multi-omic analysis, examined somatic, immune and clinical correlates of response to PD-L1 blockade with atezolizumab in urothelial cancer. Blood samples were analyzed at 3 weeks after treatment start (second dose) and at 6 weeks after treatment start. An ECOG performance status of 0 or 1 was recorded for the patients, and 0 to 3 prior chemotherapy regimens had been received by the patients. Pretreatment blood TCR-seq was available for around 29 patients, at least one posttreatment blood collection was obtained for roughly 25 patients, and tumor TCR-seq was available for roughly 25 patients. Pretreatment tumor samples, along with matched peripheral blood serially collected before and after atezolizumab treatment, were subjected to TCR sequencing. Durable clinical benefit was achieved by nine patients but not by the remaining 20. Blood samples yielded a median of roughly 150,000 T cells and more than 80,000 unique TCRs, with median clonality approximately 0.08. Durable clinical benefit was defined as a progression-free survival longer than 6 months, and TCR features were additionally tested against progression-free survival and overall survival. In the same patients, pretreatment tumors underwent whole exome sequencing and RNA sequencing in addition to TCR sequencing.

Remarks on this clone: The target of this receptor is not known. Base-call qualities are not available, and no considerably larger clone is one nucleotide away.

Findings and caveats that apply to the study as a whole: Patients with durable benefit showed greater expansion of tumor-associated TCR clones in peripheral blood 3 weeks after starting treatment (n ≈ 22, p = 0.022). Small sample size (n ≈ 30) and many exploratory analyses mean the results are intended to be hypothesis-generating. Improved progression-free and overall survival was found to be associated with pretreatment peripheral blood TCR clonality below the median.

Synthetic TCR analog templates were spiked into each PCR to estimate absolute template abundance from read counts. Using the immunoSEQ assay, TCRbeta CDR3 regions were amplified from genomic DNA with bias-controlled V and J gene primers. Sequencing of rearranged TCRbeta segments was performed at approximately 20X coverage. In the authors' own workflow: Clustering was used to correct sequencing errors, and CDR3s were annotated against IMGT to assign V, D and J genes. Downstream analyses used only productive TCRbeta rearrangements, leaving out any out-of-frame or stop-codon sequences. Clonality was computed as one minus Shannon entropy normalized by the log of the number of unique productive sequences. Fisher's exact test with Benjamini-Hochberg correction, using a cutoff of adjusted p below 0.01, was how clones that differed between time points or between blood and tumor were identified. TCRdb stores this immuneACCESS table with in-frame sequences only. Part of the clones is absent; in the studies checked, under half of the shortfall reflects unresolved V genes, and no reason is known for the rest. The DNA gave D and trimming, while V, J and clone size come from that table. The sample profile shows about 88,000 clones; roughly nine tenths of them were found once. Approximately 10% of the sample lies in the top ten.

CDR1 and CDR2 are read off the germline V gene as LGHNA and YSLEER. The CDR3 numbers 13 residues from cysteine through phenylalanine. CDR3 DNA is the only sequence kept; it has 39 bases, read in frame from the first base. Trimming takes 3 bases off V and 7 bases off J; junction bases not matched to a gene: 5. A total of approximately 27 patients with locally advanced or metastatic urothelial carcinoma, treated at Memorial Sloan Kettering on a trial protocol, made up the cohort. Peripheral blood mononuclear cells were collected pretreatment and during treatment, with between 1 and 8 total time points obtained per patient. The Qiagen DNeasy Blood extraction kit was used to purify genomic DNA from total PBMCs and tumor samples. Collected pretreatment and during treatment, PBMCs were isolated and stored as previously described.

The chain couples TRBV4-3 to TRBJ1-2; the central 7 bases match TRBD1. This TCR came from a man in his sixties with urothelial cancer. Sequencing was performed on PBMCs, taken around atezolizumab (anti-PD-L1) treatment. The CDR3 protein is CASSQQGDLGYTF. The DNA sequence is TGCGCCAGCAGCCAGCAGGGGGATCTTGGCTACACCTTC.